These 5 T cell receptor beta chains came from one sample sequenced in a study of T cells in Graves' hyperthyroidism and ophthalmopathy. Amplification of TCR beta CDR3 regions was performed using RNA transcripts as template. A set of HTBI primers served as the primers for a first-round RT-PCR of the TCR CDR3. TCRdb re-analysed the multiplex PCR reads in MiXCR, keeping a single row per CDR3 protein. Of approximately 610,000 distinct CDR3 sequences in the sample, approximately 15% were seen once. The sequencing input was blood. The origin of the receptors is a middle-aged woman with Graves' ophthalmopathy.

There are many counts of this clonotype. The chain employs TRBV2 and TRBJ2-7; TRBD1 agrees at 9 bases. Germline V gives CDR1 SNHLY, CDR2 FYNNEI. The CDR3 is 16 residues long. After removal of 6 bases from V and 0 bases from J, the junction contained 9 bases not matched to a gene. The CDR3 loop is CASSAPTGGHSYEQYF. CDR3 DNA sequence: TGTGCCAGCAGCGCCCCGACAGGGGGTCACTCCTACGAGCAGTACTTC.

This clonotype was seen ten or more times. The V gene is TRBV2, the J gene TRBJ1-6; no clear D. The CDR3 runs to 12 residues. The ends were cut back, 5 bases at V and 7 bases at J, with 6 bases in the middle. CDR1 and CDR2 (germline): SNHLY, FYNNEI. The CDR3 reads CASSIENSPLHF. Here the CDR3 DNA reads TGTGCCAGCAGTATAGAGAATTCACCCCTCCACTTT.

There are many counts of this clonotype. CDR3: CASSFEGKTNSYEQYF. The CDR3, as DNA: TGTGCCAGCAGTTTTGAGGGGAAGACTAACTCCTACGAGCAGTACTTC. The chain combines TRBV28 with TRBJ2-7, with D perhaps assigned TRBD1 or TRBD2 (5 bases each). Germline loops: CDR1 MDHEN, CDR2 SYDVKM. The CDR3 totals 16 residues. V gave up 3 bases and J gave up 0 bases, with 15 bases separating them.

The chain is built from TRBV6-2 or TRBV6-3 and TRBJ2-7, with 13 bases lining up with TRBD2. Per germline, CDR1 MNHEY and CDR2 SVGEGT. The CDR3 covers 16 residues. J lost 0 bases, V lost 7 bases, and 6 bases had no gene match. CDR3 nucleotide sequence: TGTGCCAGCAAGCGACTAGCGGGAGGTAGCTCCTACGAGCAGTACTTC. This codes for CASKRLAGGSSYEQYF.

This clonotype was seen at least ten times. This sequence joins TRBV28 and TRBJ1-1; D possibly corresponds to TRBD1 (5 bases). The germline CDR1 and CDR2 sequences are MDHEN and SYDVKM. With 5 bases removed from V and 6 bases from J, the gap between germline ends came to 16 bases. The CDR3 loop spans 14 amino acids. CDR3 nucleotides: TGTGCCAGCAGTCCCGGGACGGCCTTATCTGAAGCTTTCTTT. Translated: CASSPGTALSEAFF.